These T cell receptor beta chains were read from a single sample in a study of CXCR3-negative and CXCR3-positive naive CD8 T cells. TCRdb derives one entry per CDR3 protein from the 5' RACE reads, leaving out DNA. The listing records about 63,000 distinct CDR3 sequences. Sequencing used naive CXCR3+ CD8+ T cells from blood. The receptors shown here come from a human donor in good health. Some clones in this sample may be carry-over from other donors' samples. The CDR3 runs from the conserved cysteine through the conserved F or W.

V gene: TRBV28
J gene: TRBJ2-7
CDR3 protein: CASSFGLAGVSYEQYF

V gene: TRBV29-1
J gene: TRBJ1-2
CDR3 protein: CSVIGGGNGYTF

V gene: TRBV25-1
J gene: TRBJ1-1
CDR3 protein: CASTTWALTEAFF

V gene: TRBV29-1
J gene: TRBJ2-3
CDR3 protein: CSALGSGMTDTQYF

V gene: TRBV12-3/TRBV12-4
J gene: TRBJ2-1
CDR3 protein: CASSFQDRGLFF

V gene: TRBV12-3/TRBV12-4
J gene: TRBJ2-7
CDR3 protein: CASSSRAYEQYF

V gene: TRBV12-3/TRBV12-4
J gene: TRBJ2-3
CDR3 protein: CASSSLVWTSGRTSTDTQYF

V gene: TRBV10-3
J gene: TRBJ2-7
CDR3 protein: CAVLQGENAYEQYF

V gene: TRBV20-1
J gene: TRBJ2-7
CDR3 protein: CSANRGYEQYF

V gene: TRBV29-1
J gene: TRBJ2-1
CDR3 protein: CSVELGYNEQFF

V gene: TRBV7-2
J gene: TRBJ2-2
CDR3 protein: CASIPEERGAENTGELFF

V gene: TRBV20-1
J gene: TRBJ2-3
CDR3 protein: CSARERGLSTQYF

V gene: TRBV4-3
J gene: TRBJ1-1
CDR3 protein: CASSQDLGLGWGTEAFF

V gene: TRBV6-2/TRBV6-3
J gene: TRBJ2-1
CDR3 protein: CATGTPGLAYNEQFF

V gene: TRBV11-2
J gene: TRBJ2-3
CDR3 protein: CASSLVIGGPRHTDTQYF

V gene: TRBV7-7
J gene: TRBJ2-3
CDR3 protein: CASSLGWTDTQYF

V gene: TRBV7-3
J gene: TRBJ1-1
CDR3 protein: CASSLGGKTEAFF

V gene: TRBV7-3
J gene: TRBJ2-7
CDR3 protein: CASSLYGQGYEQYF

V gene: TRBV28
J gene: TRBJ2-1
CDR3 protein: CASSPFPDRGGPYNEQFF

V gene: TRBV7-2
J gene: TRBJ2-5
CDR3 protein: CASSIPYQETQYF

V gene: TRBV9
J gene: TRBJ2-7
CDR3 protein: CASSVAAASYEQYF

V gene: TRBV6-2/TRBV6-3
J gene: TRBJ2-2
CDR3 protein: CASSYGRNTGELFF

V gene: TRBV5-6
J gene: TRBJ2-1
CDR3 protein: CASSLGTSAEQFF

V gene: TRBV5-1
J gene: TRBJ2-7
CDR3 protein: CASSLAAAGAFEQYF

V gene: TRBV12-3/TRBV12-4
J gene: TRBJ2-7
CDR3 protein: CASSPHRHYEQYF

V gene: TRBV7-3
J gene: TRBJ2-2
CDR3 protein: CASSYGGNTGELFF

V gene: TRBV5-8
J gene: TRBJ2-3
CDR3 protein: CASSLFPDTQYF

V gene: TRBV4-3
J gene: TRBJ1-1
CDR3 protein: CASSQDKFTVNTEAFF

V gene: TRBV11-2
J gene: TRBJ2-7
CDR3 protein: CASSRSTEYEQYF

V gene: TRBV4-3
J gene: TRBJ1-4
CDR3 protein: CASSQDRNLAPNEKLFF

V gene: TRBV20-1
J gene: TRBJ2-3
CDR3 protein: CSASFSRDTDTQYF

V gene: TRBV6-6
J gene: TRBJ2-7
CDR3 protein: CASSYRNGQLSYEQYF

V gene: TRBV13
J gene: TRBJ2-7
CDR3 protein: CASSSPRAEQYF

V gene: TRBV6-5
J gene: TRBJ1-1
CDR3 protein: CASRHEGTEAFF

V gene: TRBV20-1
J gene: TRBJ2-2
CDR3 protein: CSARGGDTGELFF

V gene: TRBV20-1
J gene: TRBJ1-1
CDR3 protein: CSATRRDTEAFF

V gene: TRBV3-1
J gene: TRBJ1-2
CDR3 protein: CASSQEETGSYGYTF

V gene: TRBV29-1
J gene: TRBJ2-1
CDR3 protein: CSVDVAGNEQFF

V gene: TRBV21-1
J gene: TRBJ1-2
CDR3 protein: CASSPGTGNYGYTF

V gene: TRBV7-9
J gene: TRBJ2-7
CDR3 protein: CASSQDSLYEQYF

V gene: TRBV10-3
J gene: TRBJ2-1
CDR3 protein: CAISERLTYNEQFF

V gene: TRBV7-9
J gene: TRBJ2-1
CDR3 protein: CASSPRDRSYNEQFF

V gene: TRBV7-6
J gene: TRBJ2-7
CDR3 protein: CASSPTGSEQYF

V gene: TRBV14
J gene: TRBJ2-1
CDR3 protein: CASSVFLAGSRNEQFF

V gene: TRBV7-8
J gene: TRBJ2-2
CDR3 protein: CASSRGGTGELFF

V gene: TRBV6-2/TRBV6-3
J gene: TRBJ2-7
CDR3 protein: CASSGPGQGSYEQYF

V gene: TRBV7-9
J gene: TRBJ1-1
CDR3 protein: CASSASSLNTEAFF

V gene: TRBV29-1
J gene: TRBJ2-1
CDR3 protein: CSVEDSGADGQFF

V gene: TRBV29-1
J gene: TRBJ2-7
CDR3 protein: CSVRTGDSYEQYF

V gene: TRBV5-1
J gene: TRBJ2-7
CDR3 protein: CASSFPDGGIDEQYF

V gene: TRBV9
J gene: TRBJ1-1
CDR3 protein: CASSLEETDEAFF

V gene: TRBV7-9
J gene: TRBJ2-7
CDR3 protein: CASSWAGQPLEQYF